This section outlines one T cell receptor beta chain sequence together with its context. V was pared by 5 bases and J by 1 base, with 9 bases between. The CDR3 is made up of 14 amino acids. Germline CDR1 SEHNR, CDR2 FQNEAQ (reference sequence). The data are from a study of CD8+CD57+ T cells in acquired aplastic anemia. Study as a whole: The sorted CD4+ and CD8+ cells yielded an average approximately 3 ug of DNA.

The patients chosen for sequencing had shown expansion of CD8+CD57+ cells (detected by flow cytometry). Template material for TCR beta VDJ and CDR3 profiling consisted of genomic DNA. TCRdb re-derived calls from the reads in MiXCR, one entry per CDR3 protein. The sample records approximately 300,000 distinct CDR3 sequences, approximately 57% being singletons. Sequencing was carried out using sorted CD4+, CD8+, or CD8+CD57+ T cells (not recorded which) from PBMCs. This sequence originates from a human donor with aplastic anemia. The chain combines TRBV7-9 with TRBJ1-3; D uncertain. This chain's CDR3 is CASSPVRSGNTIYF. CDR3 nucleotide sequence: TGTGCCAGCAGCCCCGTCCGTTCTGGAAACACCATATATTTT.